The 32 T cell receptor beta chains listed next were all sequenced from one sample in a study of blood T cell repertoires in COVID-19. Method: immunoSEQ multiplex PCR; TCRdb's copy keeps in-frame clones and lacks some. The sample has a few hundred thousand clones; approximately 90% are singletons. The source material was PBMCs or T cells enriched from blood (not recorded which). The receptors were sampled from a woman aged 60-75 years in a cohort exposed to, infected with or recovered from COVID-19 (not recorded which).

V is TRBV11-2 and J is TRBJ2-7; D remains unclear. This CDR3 has 11 residues. Trimming took 3 bases from V and 6 from J, leaving 6 bases between them. Germline V gene lookup returns CDR1 SGHAT and CDR2 FQNNGV. The CDR3 sequence is CASSFAGEQYF. The DNA for the CDR3 is TGTGCCAGCAGCTTCGCCGGCGAGCAGTACTTC. Supplemented by reference TRBV11-2 and TRBJ2-7, the full variable domain reads EAGVAQSPRYKIIEKRQSVAFWCNPISGHATLYWYQQILGQGPKLLIQFQNNGVVDDSQLPKDRFSAERLKGVDSTLKIQPAKLEDSAVYLCASSFAGEQYFGPGTRLTVT.

The rearrangement links TRBV6-5 to TRBJ2-1; D gene uncertain. Germline V CDR1 and CDR2: MNHEY, SVGAGI. The CDR3 sequence is 15 residues long. Trimming cost V 2 bases and J 1 base, with 9 bases left between them. This chain's CDR3 is CASSYLGGSYNEQFF. The CDR3 nucleotides are TGTGCCAGCAGTTACCTTGGCGGTTCCTACAATGAGCAGTTCTTC.

The chain couples TRBV29-1 to TRBJ1-1; 11 positions agree with TRBD1. Germline CDR1 SQVTM, CDR2 ANQGSEA. V was pared by 6 bases and J by 7 bases, with 4 bases of the junction left unmatched. This CDR3 has 12 residues. The CDR3 here is CSVGQGANEAFF. CDR3 nucleotides: TGCAGCGTCGGACAGGGGGCGAATGAAGCTTTCTTT.

V usage is TRBV2 and J usage is TRBJ1-5; TRBD1 aligns across 7 bases. Germline V gene data show CDR1 as SNHLY and CDR2 as FYNNEI. J gave up 3 bases and V 5 bases, and 4 bases lay outside the gene matches. The CDR3 length is 14 residues. CDR3 nucleotides: TGTGCCAGCAGTAAGCAGGGGGACAATCAGCCCCAGCATTTT. Translation: CASSKQGDNQPQHF.

On this clone itself: Other DNA sequences in this sample translate to the same CDR3. CDR3 residues: CATSDDRDRGTYEQYF. CDR3 nucleotides: TGTGCCACCAGTGATGATAGGGACAGGGGGACCTACGAGCAGTACTTC. The rearrangement uses TRBV24-1 and TRBJ2-7; TRBD1 matches 11 bases. Trimming took 3 bases from V and 2 from J; bases not matched to a gene: 5. From germline, CDR1 is KGHDR and CDR2 SFDVKD. The CDR3 totals 16 residues.

Comments on this clone: The same CDR3 can be traced to other DNA sequences in this sample. J is TRBJ1-5 and V is TRBV6-5, with D possibly TRBD1 on 5 matching bases. Trimming took 2 bases from V and 7 from J, leaving 12 bases between them. The CDR3 runs 14 residues. Germline V CDR1 and CDR2: MNHEY, SVGAGI. The CDR3 reads CASSYRGGGQPQHF. CDR3 coding DNA: TGTGCCAGCAGTTACCGGGGGGGTGGGCAGCCCCAGCATTTT.

A few counts support this clone. The chain combines TRBV27 with TRBJ2-1; 10 bases align to TRBD2. V lost 7 bases to trimming and J lost 10 bases; unmatched junction nucleotides: 10. Germline values: CDR1 MNHEY, CDR2 SMNVEV (reference sequence). The CDR3 covers 14 residues. CDR3 in DNA: TGTGCCAGCACCAAACTAAGCGGGAGGGCGGAGCAGTTCTTC. Translated: CASTKLSGRAEQFF.

This chain joins TRBV19 and TRBJ1-5; a possible D gene is TRBD1 (6 bases). The germline CDR1 and CDR2 sequences are LNHDA and SQIVND (reference sequence). Trimming pared 6 bases from V and 2 bases from J, leaving 14 bases between. The CDR3 has 15 residues. This chain's CDR3 is CASREGGSGNQPQHF. DNA for the CDR3: TGTGCCAGTAGGGAAGGGGGTTCTGGCAATCAGCCCCAGCATTTT.

The genes are TRBV12-3 or TRBV12-4 and TRBJ2-1, with no clear D. CDR3 length: 13 residues. The germline V and J ends were trimmed by 5 bases and 5 bases, with 10 bases remaining between them. The DNA of the CDR3 is TGTGCCAGCAGTGCCCGCAGTGACAATGAGCAGTTCTTC. It yields the protein CASSARSDNEQFF.

This clone came up once. The chain couples TRBV27 to TRBJ2-7; D might be TRBD2 (6 bases). The CDR3 extends over 15 amino acids. V dropped 5 bases and J dropped 2 bases, with 16 bases sitting between them. The germline CDR1 and CDR2 sequences are MNHEY and SMNVEV (reference sequence). Written as DNA, the CDR3 is TGTGCCAGCAGTCCCTTAGCGGATCTCCCCTACGAGCAGTACTTC. This encodes CASSPLADLPYEQYF.

The gene calls are TRBV5-1 and TRBJ2-7, with TRBD2 identical over 11 bases. CDR1 is SGHRS, CDR2 YFSETQ, per germline. The CDR3 totals 17 residues. V dropped 0 bases and J dropped 2; count of bases not matched to a gene: 7. This chain's CDR3 is CASSLGVAGGTPYEQYF. CDR3 DNA: TGCGCCAGCAGCTTGGGGGTAGCGGGAGGGACCCCCTACGAGCAGTACTTC.

This chain uses TRBV7-2 with TRBJ1-6; possible D gene TRBD1, 5 bases. CDR3 length: 17 residues. Germline V gene lookup returns CDR1 SGHTA and CDR2 FQGNSA. The V end lost 5 bases, the J end lost 0 bases, and 14 bases lay between the germline ends. CDR3 residues: CASSSNRPSSYNSPLHF. CDR3 nucleotides: TGTGCCAGCAGCAGCAACAGGCCGAGCTCCTATAATTCACCCCTCCACTTT.

The chain employs TRBV30 and TRBJ1-5; 8 bases agree with TRBD1. V was clipped by 1 base and J by 5 bases; unmatched bases: 4. The CDR3 has 14 amino acids. Germline V gives CDR1 GTSNPN, CDR2 SVGIG (reference sequence). CDR3 DNA sequence: TGTGCCTGGAGTGAAGGACAGGGAGATCAGCCCCAGCATTTT. Translated: CAWSEGQGDQPQHF.

The chain recombines TRBV15 with TRBJ2-2; TRBD2 matches 8 bases. The CDR3 is 17 amino acids. The V gene's germline CDR1 is LNHNV and CDR2 YYDKDF (reference sequence). Trimming at V came to 0 bases and at J to 5 bases, leaving 8 bases not matched to a gene. The CDR3 DNA follows: TGTGCCACCAGCAGAGACGTACAGGGCGGGAGGACCGGGGAGCTGTTTTTT. It codes for CATSRDVQGGRTGELFF.

The chain employs TRBV7-2 and TRBJ1-1; D might be TRBD1 (6 bases). The germline V gene encodes CDR1 SGHTA and CDR2 FQGNSA. Trimming shortened V by 1 base and J by 5 bases, and 20 bases separated the two germline ends. The CDR3 is made up of 17 amino acids. The CDR3, as DNA: TGTGCCAGCAGCTTAGGGGGGCAGGGTCTCAGGGGAACTGAAGCTTTCTTT. This codes for CASSLGGQGLRGTEAFF.

This clone was picked up one time. The chain joins TRBV7-9 to TRBJ2-1; 15 bases are shared with TRBD2. The trim removed 5 bases at V and 8 bases at J, leaving 10 bases unmatched. The germline CDR1 and CDR2 sequences are SEHNR and FQNEAQ (reference sequence). This CDR3 has 17 amino acids. The CDR3 spells CASSPYRTSGREDEQFF. DNA for the CDR3: TGTGCCAGCAGCCCTTACAGGACTAGCGGGAGGGAGGATGAGCAGTTCTTC.

The chain recombines TRBV19 with TRBJ1-1; 8 bases match TRBD1. V lost 1 base, J lost 1 base, and 8 bases stayed unmatched. This CDR3 is 17 amino acids long. The germline V gene has CDR1 LNHDA and CDR2 SQIVND (reference sequence). This chain's CDR3 is CASSIGSDRVSNTEAFF. The CDR3 coding sequence is TGTGCCAGTAGTATAGGGTCGGACAGGGTCTCGAACACTGAAGCTTTCTTT. The full variable domain, its missing parts supplied by reference TRBV19 and TRBJ1-1, is DGGITQSPKYLFRKEGQNVTLSCEQNLNHDAMYWYRQDPGQGLRLIYYSQIVNDFQKGDIAEGYSVSREKKESFPLTVTSAQKNPTAFYLCASSIGSDRVSNTEAFFGQGTRLTVV.

This rearrangement joins TRBV5-4 to TRBJ1-3, with a weak D call TRBD1 (6 bases). This CDR3 has 15 residues. From germline, CDR1 is SGHNT and CDR2 YYREEE (reference sequence). Trimming took off 0 bases at V and 2 bases at J, with 9 bases between the two ends. CDR3 coding DNA: TGTGCCAGCAGCTTGGCCAGGGGCCCTGGAAACACCATATATTTT. Translating gives CASSLARGPGNTIYF.

The V gene is TRBV14, the J gene TRBJ1-3; 9 bases are a match to TRBD1. With V trimmed by 3 bases and J by 0 bases, 3 bases remained unmatched. Germline lookup yields CDR1 SGHDN and CDR2 FVKESK. The CDR3 has 16 amino acids. CDR3 protein: CASSQGQGFSGNTIYF. CDR3 DNA: TGTGCCAGCAGCCAGGGACAGGGATTCTCTGGAAACACCATATATTTT.

This sequence joins TRBV28 and TRBJ1-1; 10 positions agree with TRBD1. V trimming: 2 bases; J trimming: 10 bases; junction bases outside the gene matches: 10. CDR1 is MDHEN, CDR2 SYDVKM, per germline. CDR3 length equals 15 residues. CDR3 nucleotides: TGTGCCAGCAGTTTAATAGGGACAGGGGACTCAACAGCTTTCTTT. Its protein product is CASSLIGTGDSTAFF. The whole variable domain, filled in from reference TRBV28 and TRBJ1-1, reads DVKVTQSSRYLVKRTGEKVFLECVQDMDHENMFWYRQDPGLGLRLIYFSYDVKMKEKGDIPEGYSVSREKKERFSLILESASTNQTSMYLCASSLIGTGDSTAFFGQGTRLTVV.

The V and J genes are TRBV7-2 and TRBJ2-4; possible D gene TRBD2, 6 bases. From germline, CDR1 is SGHTA and CDR2 FQGNSA. CDR3 length: 17 amino acids. Deletions cut 1 base from V and 0 bases from J, with 13 bases between. The CDR3 sequence is CASSLGVGSGAKNIQYF. CDR3 sequence (DNA): TGTGCCAGCAGCTTAGGGGTGGGTAGCGGAGCCAAAAACATTCAGTACTTC.

The chain employs TRBV27 and TRBJ2-3; 7 bases are shared with TRBD2. V shed 1 base and J 5 bases; nucleotides not matched to a gene: 9. Germline-derived CDR1 and CDR2 are MNHEY and SMNVEV (reference sequence). CDR3 length: 16 residues. The CDR3, as DNA: TGTGCCAGCAGTTTATTATATGGGAGGGCCATAGATACGCAGTATTTT. Amino acid sequence: CASSLLYGRAIDTQYF.

This clone occurred once. The chain is built from TRBV28 and TRBJ2-7, with 8 bases aligning to TRBD1. Trimming removed 6 bases from V and 4 bases from J; junction bases left unmatched: 5. Germline values: CDR1 MDHEN, CDR2 SYDVKM. This CDR3 contains 13 residues. The CDR3: CASRVGTGYEQYF. The DNA of the CDR3 is TGTGCCAGCAGGGTCGGGACAGGATACGAGCAGTACTTC.

J is TRBJ1-5 and V is TRBV7-9; weak D call: TRBD1 (6 bases). The germline gives CDR1 SEHNR, CDR2 FQNEAQ (reference sequence). The V gene lost 3 bases and the J gene lost 4 bases, with 13 bases spanning the gap. CDR3 length: 15 residues. The CDR3 reads CASSLNGQMNQPQHF. CDR3 bases: TGTGCCAGCAGCTTGAACGGACAGATGAATCAGCCCCAGCATTTT.

The count of this clone is one. V is TRBV6-5 and J is TRBJ1-4; possible D gene TRBD1, 6 bases. V was trimmed by 2 bases and J by 0 bases, leaving 10 bases between them. Germline V gives CDR1 MNHEY, CDR2 SVGAGI. CDR3 length equals 16 residues. The DNA for the CDR3 is TGTGCCAGCAGTTACCGACAGGACTCAACTAATGAAAAACTGTTTTTT. It specifies CASSYRQDSTNEKLFF.

The chain couples TRBV3-1 (or the pseudogene TRBV3-2) to TRBJ2-5; 7 positions match TRBD2. CDR1 and CDR2 from the germline V gene are LGHDT and YNNKEL (reference sequence). The CDR3 is made up of 15 amino acids. Trimming at V came to 4 bases and at J to 5 bases, leaving 10 bases not matched to a gene. This CDR3 is CASSRPGMGGETQYF. In nucleotides, the CDR3 is TGTGCCAGCAGCCGTCCGGGCATGGGGGGGGAGACCCAGTACTTC.

The V and J genes are TRBV7-2 and TRBJ2-2, with 7 bases that match TRBD1. Germline trimming cut 2 bases from V and 1 base from J; bases unmatched to any gene: 1. The CDR3 length is 15 residues. Germline CDR1 and CDR2: SGHTA and FQGNSA. This chain's CDR3 is CASSLRTGNTGELFF. As DNA, the CDR3 is TGTGCCAGCAGCTTAAGGACAGGGAACACCGGGGAGCTGTTTTTT.

Only a few counts were recorded for this clone. V is TRBV28 and J is TRBJ1-2, with D uncertain. This CDR3 has 13 amino acids. The germline V gene encodes CDR1 MDHEN and CDR2 SYDVKM. The V and J ends lost 6 bases and 4 bases respectively, with 12 bases between them. CDR3 loop: CASRLGVGYGYTF. The CDR3 coding sequence is TGTGCCAGCAGGTTGGGCGTAGGCTATGGCTACACCTTC.

The V gene is TRBV2, the J gene TRBJ2-1, with D possibly being TRBD2 (6 bases). In germline, CDR1 is SNHLY, CDR2 FYNNEI. This CDR3 has 13 residues. Trimming took off 4 bases at V and 4 bases at J, with 8 bases between the two ends. CDR3: CASSGGLYNEQFF. The CDR3 DNA reads as TGTGCCAGCAGTGGGGGACTTTACAATGAGCAGTTCTTC.

The chain couples TRBV30 to TRBJ2-4; 7 bases are a match to TRBD2. CDR1 and CDR2 from the germline V gene are GTSNPN and SVGIG (reference sequence). The CDR3 length is 13 residues. V dropped 0 bases and J dropped 5; count of bases not matched to a gene: 1. CDR3 protein: CAWSVGGENIQYF. CDR3 bases: TGTGCCTGGAGTGTGGGGGGGGAAAACATTCAGTACTTC.

The rearrangement uses TRBV12-5 and TRBJ2-3; 8 positions match TRBD1. The germline V gene encodes CDR1 LGHNT and CDR2 FRNRAP. CDR3 length: 15 residues. The trim removed 6 bases at V and 2 bases at J, leaving 7 bases unmatched. CDR3 loop: CASGPGQGITDTQYF. The CDR3 DNA reads TGTGCTAGTGGCCCCGGACAGGGAATCACAGATACGCAGTATTTT.

In its sample, this clone was seen once. The V and J genes are TRBV10-1 and TRBJ2-5; the match to TRBD1 covers 9 bases. Germline V gene lookup returns CDR1 WNHNN and CDR2 SYGVQD (reference sequence). V was clipped by 1 base and J by 5 bases; unmatched bases: 5. CDR3 length equals 15 residues. The CDR3 DNA reads as TGCGCCAGCAGTGAGTTACAGGGGGCTAGGGAGACCCAGTACTTC. It encodes CASSELQGARETQYF.